A selection of T cell receptor beta chains follows, all from one sample in a study of T-cell memory formation after mild COVID-19. TCRdb reprocessed the 5' RACE reads with MiXCR, giving one entry per CDR3 protein. The sample comprises around 200,000 distinct CDR3 sequences, under 20% of which are singletons, and under 4.5% rests with the top ten. Material: PBMCs or a T cell subset sorted from them (not recorded which). Every receptor here comes from a man between 18 and 35 years old who had mild COVID-19 (a few samples of this study predate the infection). Cell type and time point are not known. Both conserved end residues are part of each CDR3. Fields, in order: CDR3 protein, CDR3 DNA, clone size, D gene, J gene, CDR3 length, V gene. D genes are given only for firm matches. Size tells how often a clone was seen (once, few, many) or the class of an expanded clone, and some rows leave it out.

cdr3_aa: CASRSGGAGGGDTQYF
cdr3_nt: TGTGCCAGCAGATCCGGTGGAGCGGGGGGTGGAGATACGCAGTATTTT
clone_size: -
d_call: TRBD2
j_call: TRBJ2-3
cdr3_length: 16
v_call: TRBV6-2/TRBV6-3

cdr3_aa: CATSDLKRGGEDTQYF
cdr3_nt: TGTGCCACCAGTGATTTGAAGCGGGGGGGTGAAGATACGCAGTATTTT
clone_size: many
d_call: TRBD2
j_call: TRBJ2-3
cdr3_length: 16
v_call: TRBV24-1

cdr3_aa: CASSYSGVEETQYF
cdr3_nt: TGTGCCAGCAGTTACTCGGGGGTTGAGGAGACCCAGTACTTC
clone_size: few
d_call: -
j_call: TRBJ2-5
cdr3_length: 14
v_call: TRBV6-2/TRBV6-3

cdr3_aa: CASSLVSGRRNQPQHF
cdr3_nt: TGTGCCAGCAGCTTAGTATCCGGGCGGCGCAATCAGCCCCAGCATTTT
clone_size: -
d_call: -
j_call: TRBJ1-5
cdr3_length: 16
v_call: TRBV7-9

cdr3_aa: CATSAQVVDTQYF
cdr3_nt: TGTGCCACCAGTGCCCAGGTCGTAGATACGCAGTATTTT
clone_size: -
d_call: -
j_call: TRBJ2-3
cdr3_length: 13
v_call: TRBV24-1

cdr3_aa: CASSAPLAGASKYF
cdr3_nt: TGTGCCAGCAGTGCCCCCCTAGCGGGGGCCTCTAAGTACTTC
clone_size: few
d_call: TRBD2
j_call: TRBJ2-7
cdr3_length: 14
v_call: TRBV25-1

cdr3_aa: CASSLVGRARSRNEQFF
cdr3_nt: TGTGCCAGCAGCTTAGTCGGCCGGGCCAGGAGCCGCAATGAGCAGTTCTTC
clone_size: few
d_call: -
j_call: TRBJ2-1
cdr3_length: 17
v_call: TRBV7-2

cdr3_aa: CSALQAGDSTDTQYF
cdr3_nt: TGCAGTGCTTTACAAGCGGGGGATAGCACAGATACGCAGTATTTT
clone_size: few
d_call: TRBD2
j_call: TRBJ2-3
cdr3_length: 15
v_call: TRBV20-1

cdr3_aa: CATSDPGGATTGELFF
cdr3_nt: TGTGCCACCAGTGACCCAGGGGGGGCCACCACCGGGGAGCTGTTTTTT
clone_size: few
d_call: -
j_call: TRBJ2-2
cdr3_length: 16
v_call: TRBV24-1

cdr3_aa: CASRQGFTGELFF
cdr3_nt: TGTGCCAGCAGACAGGGCTTTACCGGGGAGCTGTTTTTT
clone_size: -
d_call: -
j_call: TRBJ2-2
cdr3_length: 13
v_call: TRBV6-2/TRBV6-3

cdr3_aa: CSARGTSSFASTDTQYF
cdr3_nt: TGCAGTGCGAGAGGGACTAGCAGCTTCGCTAGCACAGATACGCAGTATTTT
clone_size: -
d_call: TRBD2
j_call: TRBJ2-3
cdr3_length: 17
v_call: TRBV20-1

cdr3_aa: CSVVSPGMNTEAFF
cdr3_nt: TGCAGCGTTGTGTCTCCGGGGATGAACACTGAAGCTTTCTTT
clone_size: -
d_call: -
j_call: TRBJ1-1
cdr3_length: 14
v_call: TRBV29-1

cdr3_aa: CASSRQEVASGNTIYF
cdr3_nt: TGTGCCAGCAGTCGCCAGGAGGTCGCGTCCGGAAACACCATATATTTT
clone_size: many
d_call: -
j_call: TRBJ1-3
cdr3_length: 16
v_call: TRBV6-1

cdr3_aa: CASTKGLWGETQYF
cdr3_nt: TGTGCCAGCACCAAGGGACTGTGGGGGGAGACCCAGTACTTC
clone_size: -
d_call: -
j_call: TRBJ2-5
cdr3_length: 14
v_call: TRBV12-3/TRBV12-4

cdr3_aa: CSASTGNTIYF
cdr3_nt: TGCAGTGCTAGTACAGGAAACACCATATATTTT
clone_size: -
d_call: -
j_call: TRBJ1-3
cdr3_length: 11
v_call: TRBV20-1

cdr3_aa: CASSLRALGTEAFF
cdr3_nt: TGCGCCAGCAGCTTGAGGGCACTCGGCACTGAAGCTTTCTTT
clone_size: -
d_call: -
j_call: TRBJ1-1
cdr3_length: 14
v_call: TRBV5-1

cdr3_aa: CASSEESDKSPDTQYF
cdr3_nt: TGTGCCAGCAGTGAAGAAAGTGATAAGTCCCCAGATACGCAGTATTTT
clone_size: few
d_call: -
j_call: TRBJ2-3
cdr3_length: 16
v_call: TRBV2

cdr3_aa: CASSTLYYEQYF
cdr3_nt: TGTGCCAGTAGTACCTTATATTACGAGCAGTACTTC
clone_size: -
d_call: -
j_call: TRBJ2-7
cdr3_length: 12
v_call: TRBV19

cdr3_aa: CSAKTSGVYEQYF
cdr3_nt: TGCAGTGCTAAGACTAGCGGGGTTTACGAGCAGTACTTC
clone_size: few
d_call: TRBD2
j_call: TRBJ2-7
cdr3_length: 13
v_call: TRBV20-1

cdr3_aa: CASSWDYHTDTQYF
cdr3_nt: TGTGCCAGCAGCTGGGACTACCACACAGATACGCAGTATTTT
clone_size: few
d_call: TRBD2
j_call: TRBJ2-3
cdr3_length: 14
v_call: TRBV7-2

cdr3_aa: CASSKGTGAYPPGETQYF
cdr3_nt: TGTGCCAGCAGCAAAGGGACAGGGGCCTACCCTCCGGGAGAGACCCAGTACTTC
clone_size: -
d_call: -
j_call: TRBJ2-5
cdr3_length: 18
v_call: TRBV21-1

cdr3_aa: CASSPGTALNYGYTF
cdr3_nt: TGTGCCAGCAGTCCGGGGACGGCCCTAAACTATGGCTACACCTTC
clone_size: -
d_call: -
j_call: TRBJ1-2
cdr3_length: 15
v_call: TRBV12-3/TRBV12-4

cdr3_aa: CSASDSETQYF
cdr3_nt: TGCAGTGCTAGTGACAGTGAGACCCAGTACTTC
clone_size: -
d_call: -
j_call: TRBJ2-5
cdr3_length: 11
v_call: TRBV20-1

cdr3_aa: CSASDGILGNQPQHF
cdr3_nt: TGCAGCGCCTCGGACGGGATCTTGGGCAATCAGCCCCAGCATTTT
clone_size: many
d_call: -
j_call: TRBJ1-5
cdr3_length: 15
v_call: TRBV29-1

cdr3_aa: CASSSSQGQHTEAFF
cdr3_nt: TGCGCCAGCAGCTCTTCGCAGGGGCAGCACACTGAAGCTTTCTTT
clone_size: -
d_call: -
j_call: TRBJ1-1
cdr3_length: 15
v_call: TRBV5-1

cdr3_aa: CASSLSGVTQYF
cdr3_nt: TGTGCCAGCAGCTTAAGCGGTGTAACCCAGTACTTC
clone_size: -
d_call: -
j_call: TRBJ2-5
cdr3_length: 12
v_call: TRBV7-2

cdr3_aa: CSARSDRVQPQHF
cdr3_nt: TGCAGTGCTAGATCGGACAGGGTTCAGCCCCAGCATTTT
clone_size: -
d_call: TRBD1
j_call: TRBJ1-5
cdr3_length: 13
v_call: TRBV20-1

cdr3_aa: CASSARLNTEAFF
cdr3_nt: TGTGCCAGCAGTGCTCGGTTGAACACTGAAGCTTTCTTT
clone_size: few
d_call: -
j_call: TRBJ1-1
cdr3_length: 13
v_call: TRBV6-5

cdr3_aa: CASSQRTDYGYTF
cdr3_nt: TGTGCCAGCAGCCAGAGGACGGACTATGGCTACACCTTC
clone_size: -
d_call: -
j_call: TRBJ1-2
cdr3_length: 13
v_call: TRBV3-1

cdr3_aa: CSAGVNTEAFF
cdr3_nt: TGCAGCGCAGGGGTGAACACTGAAGCTTTCTTT
clone_size: -
d_call: -
j_call: TRBJ1-1
cdr3_length: 11
v_call: TRBV29-1

cdr3_aa: CASKETSSSSLHF
cdr3_nt: TGTGCCAGCAAGGAGACAAGCTCGTCGAGCCTCCACTTT
clone_size: many
d_call: -
j_call: TRBJ1-6
cdr3_length: 13
v_call: TRBV6-6

cdr3_aa: CASSFGLAGGLLETQYF
cdr3_nt: TGTGCCAGCAGCTTTGGGCTAGCGGGGGGGCTTTTGGAGACCCAGTACTTC
clone_size: few
d_call: TRBD2
j_call: TRBJ2-5
cdr3_length: 17
v_call: TRBV7-2

cdr3_aa: CASSYTGTSSTDTQYF
cdr3_nt: TGTGCCAGCAGTTACACGGGGACTAGCAGCACAGATACGCAGTATTTT
clone_size: -
d_call: TRBD2
j_call: TRBJ2-3
cdr3_length: 16
v_call: TRBV6-5

cdr3_aa: CASSLVQTGKTF
cdr3_nt: TGTGCCAGCAGCTTGGTCCAGACAGGGAAGACCTTC
clone_size: few
d_call: TRBD1
j_call: TRBJ1-2
cdr3_length: 12
v_call: TRBV5-6

cdr3_aa: CASRRGTSRAKNIQYF
cdr3_nt: TGTGCCAGCAGGCGCGGAACCTCAAGGGCCAAAAACATTCAGTACTTC
clone_size: -
d_call: -
j_call: TRBJ2-4
cdr3_length: 16
v_call: TRBV2

cdr3_aa: CASSTRQGATGELFF
cdr3_nt: TGTGCCAGCAGCACTAGACAGGGGGCGACCGGGGAGCTGTTTTTT
clone_size: few
d_call: TRBD1
j_call: TRBJ2-2
cdr3_length: 15
v_call: TRBV7-9

cdr3_aa: CASSKQGTQYF
cdr3_nt: TGTGCCAGCAGCAAACAGGGTACGCAGTATTTT
clone_size: many
d_call: -
j_call: TRBJ2-3
cdr3_length: 11
v_call: TRBV7-9

cdr3_aa: CASSFQGSYSNQPQHF
cdr3_nt: TGTGCCAGCAGCTTTCAGGGGTCGTATAGCAATCAGCCCCAGCATTTT
clone_size: few
d_call: -
j_call: TRBJ1-5
cdr3_length: 16
v_call: TRBV7-9

cdr3_aa: CASSTRRVSGPGELFF
cdr3_nt: TGCGCCAGCTCCACCCGGAGGGTGTCCGGGCCCGGGGAGCTGTTTTTT
clone_size: -
d_call: -
j_call: TRBJ2-2
cdr3_length: 16
v_call: TRBV5-1

cdr3_aa: CASKGPENIQYF
cdr3_nt: TGTGCCAGCAAAGGGCCCGAAAACATTCAGTACTTC
clone_size: -
d_call: -
j_call: TRBJ2-4
cdr3_length: 12
v_call: TRBV11-3

cdr3_aa: CSAGQTGSTDTQYF
cdr3_nt: TGCAGTGCTGGACAGACGGGGAGCACAGATACGCAGTATTTT
clone_size: few
d_call: -
j_call: TRBJ2-3
cdr3_length: 14
v_call: TRBV20-1

cdr3_aa: CASSTGFSTDTQYF
cdr3_nt: TGTGCCAGCAGCACCGGGTTTAGCACAGATACGCAGTATTTT
clone_size: -
d_call: -
j_call: TRBJ2-3
cdr3_length: 14
v_call: TRBV11-2

cdr3_aa: CASSLASMLGLEAFF
cdr3_nt: TGTGCCAGCAGCTTAGCCTCAATGTTAGGGCTTGAAGCTTTCTTT
clone_size: -
d_call: -
j_call: TRBJ1-1
cdr3_length: 15
v_call: TRBV7-2

cdr3_aa: CSARLADTQYF
cdr3_nt: TGCAGTGCTAGACTGGCGGATACGCAGTATTTT
clone_size: few
d_call: -
j_call: TRBJ2-3
cdr3_length: 11
v_call: TRBV20-1

cdr3_aa: CASSATGQAKGTQYF
cdr3_nt: TGTGCCAGCAGCGCTACGGGACAGGCAAAGGGTACGCAGTATTTT
clone_size: few
d_call: TRBD1
j_call: TRBJ2-3
cdr3_length: 15
v_call: TRBV7-3

cdr3_aa: CASSPTDRGNEKLFF
cdr3_nt: TGCGCCAGCAGCCCAACCGACAGGGGTAATGAAAAACTGTTTTTT
clone_size: few
d_call: TRBD1
j_call: TRBJ1-4
cdr3_length: 15
v_call: TRBV4-3

cdr3_aa: CASTPGNEQFF
cdr3_nt: TGTGCCAGCACCCCCGGGAATGAGCAGTTCTTC
clone_size: -
d_call: -
j_call: TRBJ2-1
cdr3_length: 11
v_call: TRBV2

cdr3_aa: CSVGHRGREKLFF
cdr3_nt: TGCAGCGTTGGGCACAGGGGACGTGAAAAACTGTTTTTT
clone_size: -
d_call: TRBD1
j_call: TRBJ1-4
cdr3_length: 13
v_call: TRBV29-1

cdr3_aa: CASSHREAAVLTFF
cdr3_nt: TGTGCCAGCAGTCACAGGGAGGCGGCGGTCTTGACTTTCTTT
clone_size: -
d_call: -
j_call: TRBJ1-1
cdr3_length: 14
v_call: TRBV12-3/TRBV12-4

cdr3_aa: CASSLGTASHGAFF
cdr3_nt: TGTGCCAGCAGCTTGGGGACAGCAAGTCACGGAGCTTTCTTT
clone_size: few
d_call: -
j_call: TRBJ1-1
cdr3_length: 14
v_call: TRBV5-6

cdr3_aa: CASSLATDLVGYTF
cdr3_nt: TGCGCCAGCAGCTTGGCTACGGACCTTGTCGGCTACACCTTC
clone_size: few
d_call: -
j_call: TRBJ1-2
cdr3_length: 14
v_call: TRBV5-1